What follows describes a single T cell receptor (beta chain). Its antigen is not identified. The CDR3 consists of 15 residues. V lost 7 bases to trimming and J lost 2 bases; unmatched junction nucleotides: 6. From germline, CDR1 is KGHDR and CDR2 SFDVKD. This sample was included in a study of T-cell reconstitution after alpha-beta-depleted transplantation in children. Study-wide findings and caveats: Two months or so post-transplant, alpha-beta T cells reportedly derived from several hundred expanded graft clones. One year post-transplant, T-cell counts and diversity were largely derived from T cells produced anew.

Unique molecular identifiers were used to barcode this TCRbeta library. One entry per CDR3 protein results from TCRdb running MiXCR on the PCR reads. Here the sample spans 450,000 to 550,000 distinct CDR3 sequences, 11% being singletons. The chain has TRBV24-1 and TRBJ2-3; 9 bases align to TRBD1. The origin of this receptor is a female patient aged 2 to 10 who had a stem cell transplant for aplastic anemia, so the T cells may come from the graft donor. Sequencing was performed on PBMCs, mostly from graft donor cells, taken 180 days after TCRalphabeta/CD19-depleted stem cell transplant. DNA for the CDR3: TGTGCCACCAGCGGGACAGGGATTATCACAGATACGCAGTATTTT. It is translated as CATSGTGIITDTQYF.